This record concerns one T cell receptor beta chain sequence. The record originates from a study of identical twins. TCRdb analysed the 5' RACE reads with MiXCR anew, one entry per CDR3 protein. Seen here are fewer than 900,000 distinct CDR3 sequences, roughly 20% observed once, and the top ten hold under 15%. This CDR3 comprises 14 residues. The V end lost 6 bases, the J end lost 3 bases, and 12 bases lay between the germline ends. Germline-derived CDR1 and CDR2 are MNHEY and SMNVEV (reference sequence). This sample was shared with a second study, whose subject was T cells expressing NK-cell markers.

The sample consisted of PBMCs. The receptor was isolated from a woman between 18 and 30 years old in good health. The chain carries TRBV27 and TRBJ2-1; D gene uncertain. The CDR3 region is CASSPDRIYNEQFF. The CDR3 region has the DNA TGTGCCAGCAGCCCGGACCGAATCTACAATGAGCAGTTCTTC.